Listed below are T cell receptor beta chains from one sample, sequenced in a study of cytomegalovirus exposure and HLA in healthy donors. The repertoire was sequenced with immunoSEQ multiplex PCR; TCRdb's copy has only in-frame clones and lacks some. The data hold over 75,000 clones, with about 75% observed a single time. Sequencing was carried out using PBMCs. The receptors originated from a man in his forties in good health and CMV-seropositive. Both conserved end residues are part of each CDR3. The order of the fields is D gene, clone size, J gene, V gene, CDR3 DNA, CDR3 protein. D genes are given only for firm matches. A row's size may be missing; if present it is once, few, many or a size class.

D gene: TRBD1
clone size: .
J gene: TRBJ2-3
V gene: TRBV27
CDR3 DNA: TGTGCCAGCAGTTATGGGACAGTCGGCACAGATACGCAGTATTTT
CDR3 protein: CASSYGTVGTDTQYF

D gene: .
clone size: .
J gene: TRBJ2-5
V gene: TRBV11-2
CDR3 DNA: TGTGCCAGCAGCTTAGTTCGTAGCGGCCAAGAGACCCAGTACTTC
CDR3 protein: CASSLVRSGQETQYF

D gene: TRBD1
clone size: .
J gene: TRBJ1-5
V gene: TRBV6-1
CDR3 DNA: TGTGCCAGCGTTACCGGGACAGGGGTCAATCAGCCCCAGCATTTT
CDR3 protein: CASVTGTGVNQPQHF

D gene: TRBD1
clone size: .
J gene: TRBJ2-4
V gene: TRBV7-8
CDR3 DNA: TGTGCCAGCAGCCCCCGACAGGGGCTAGCCAAAAACATTCAGTACTTC
CDR3 protein: CASSPRQGLAKNIQYF

D gene: TRBD1
clone size: .
J gene: TRBJ2-7
V gene: TRBV7-2
CDR3 DNA: TGTGCCAGCAGCCTCCGACAGGGTGGCGAGCAGTACTTC
CDR3 protein: CASSLRQGGEQYF

D gene: .
clone size: .
J gene: TRBJ2-2
V gene: TRBV11-1
CDR3 DNA: TGTGCCAGCAGCTTGAGGGTCCGCGGGGAGCTGTTTTTT
CDR3 protein: CASSLRVRGELFF

D gene: TRBD2
clone size: .
J gene: TRBJ2-7
V gene: TRBV7-7
CDR3 DNA: TGTGCTAGCAGCTTAGCGGGGGGTTCCGAGCAGTACTTC
CDR3 protein: CASSLAGGSEQYF

D gene: .
clone size: .
J gene: TRBJ2-3
V gene: TRBV6-5
CDR3 DNA: TGTGCCAGCGGAACGGGGTTCACAGATACGCAGTATTTT
CDR3 protein: CASGTGFTDTQYF

D gene: .
clone size: few
J gene: TRBJ2-3
V gene: TRBV7-9
CDR3 DNA: TGTTCAAGCAGCTGCCGGCATACTAAAATCACAGATACGCAGTATTTT
CDR3 protein: CSSSCRHTKITDTQYF

D gene: .
clone size: .
J gene: TRBJ2-1
V gene: TRBV2
CDR3 DNA: TGTGCCAGCGAAGGAGGAGGCGAGCAGTTCTTC
CDR3 protein: CASEGGGEQFF

D gene: .
clone size: .
J gene: TRBJ1-1
V gene: TRBV28
CDR3 DNA: TGTGCCAGCAAACCGACAGGGAACACTGAAGCTTTCTTT
CDR3 protein: CASKPTGNTEAFF

D gene: .
clone size: .
J gene: TRBJ2-7
V gene: TRBV6-1
CDR3 DNA: TGTGCCAGTAGGAGGGGTCCGAGCTCCTACGAGCAGTACTTC
CDR3 protein: CASRRGPSSYEQYF

D gene: TRBD1
clone size: once
J gene: TRBJ1-1
V gene: TRBV14
CDR3 DNA: TGTGCCAGCAGCTTCCGACAGGGGGCATTTACTGAAGCTTTCTTT
CDR3 protein: CASSFRQGAFTEAFF

D gene: .
clone size: .
J gene: TRBJ1-1
V gene: TRBV18
CDR3 DNA: TGTGCCAGCTCCGCGGGAGTAGTGAACACTGAAGCTTTCTTT
CDR3 protein: CASSAGVVNTEAFF

D gene: TRBD2
clone size: .
J gene: TRBJ2-7
V gene: TRBV6-1
CDR3 DNA: TGTGCCAGCAGTGAAAGGGCCCGGAAGGTAGGAACTAGCGGCTACTACGAGCAGTACTTC
CDR3 protein: CASSERARKVGTSGYYEQYF

D gene: TRBD1
clone size: .
J gene: TRBJ2-6
V gene: TRBV5-5
CDR3 DNA: TGTGCCAGCAGCTTGGAAGGACAGGGGGCTGGCACTGGGGCCAACGTCCTGACTTTC
CDR3 protein: CASSLEGQGAGTGANVLTF

D gene: .
clone size: .
J gene: TRBJ1-5
V gene: TRBV4-3
CDR3 DNA: TGCGCCAGCAGCCAAGATGCGGGGCCTAATCAGCCCCAGCATTTT
CDR3 protein: CASSQDAGPNQPQHF

D gene: TRBD2
clone size: .
J gene: TRBJ2-1
V gene: TRBV27
CDR3 DNA: TGTGCCAGCGGGACTAGCGGAGGCCCACCTTACAATGAGCAGTTCTTC
CDR3 protein: CASGTSGGPPYNEQFF

D gene: TRBD1
clone size: .
J gene: TRBJ2-2
V gene: TRBV5-1
CDR3 DNA: TGCGCCAGCAGCCCTACAGGGGCGGGCACCGGGGAGCTGTTTTTT
CDR3 protein: CASSPTGAGTGELFF

D gene: .
clone size: .
J gene: TRBJ1-1
V gene: TRBV4-1
CDR3 DNA: TGCGCCAGCAGCCAGGGGGGACGGGTCGAAGCTTTCTTT
CDR3 protein: CASSQGGRVEAFF

D gene: .
clone size: few
J gene: TRBJ2-6
V gene: TRBV5-8
CDR3 DNA: TGTGCCAGCAGCTTGGTGTTTGTAGTTGGGGCCAACGTCCTGACTTTC
CDR3 protein: CASSLVFVVGANVLTF

D gene: TRBD2
clone size: few
J gene: TRBJ2-7
V gene: TRBV4-1
CDR3 DNA: TGCGCCAGCAGCCAAGGACTAGCGGGTCGTGAGCAGTACTTC
CDR3 protein: CASSQGLAGREQYF

D gene: .
clone size: .
J gene: TRBJ2-7
V gene: TRBV4-2
CDR3 DNA: TGTGCCAGCAGCCAAGGGGCGGCAGGGTCCTACGAGCAGTACTTC
CDR3 protein: CASSQGAAGSYEQYF

D gene: .
clone size: .
J gene: TRBJ2-3
V gene: TRBV7-2
CDR3 DNA: TGTGCCAGCAGTTTTCGGGGGGCCCTGCGGTCGTATGCAGATACGCAGTATTTT
CDR3 protein: CASSFRGALRSYADTQYF

D gene: TRBD1
clone size: .
J gene: TRBJ2-2
V gene: TRBV4-3
CDR3 DNA: TGCGCCAGCAGCCAAGCACAGGGGTCTGACACCGGGGAGCTGTTTTTT
CDR3 protein: CASSQAQGSDTGELFF

D gene: TRBD1
clone size: .
J gene: TRBJ2-1
V gene: TRBV5-1
CDR3 DNA: TGCGCCAGCAGCTTGGATGGGACAGGGGGTCCCAATGAGCAGTTCTTC
CDR3 protein: CASSLDGTGGPNEQFF

D gene: TRBD2
clone size: .
J gene: TRBJ2-7
V gene: TRBV7-2
CDR3 DNA: TGTGCCAGCAGCTTAGGCTTGGGACTAGTGGCCTACGAGCAGTACTTC
CDR3 protein: CASSLGLGLVAYEQYF

D gene: .
clone size: .
J gene: TRBJ1-5
V gene: TRBV6-5
CDR3 DNA: TGTGCCAGCAGTTACTCTTTATACAATCAGCCCCAGCATTTT
CDR3 protein: CASSYSLYNQPQHF

D gene: .
clone size: .
J gene: TRBJ1-5
V gene: TRBV5-4
CDR3 DNA: TGTGCCAGCAGCGCTGGCCGGACTCCCAATCAGCCCCAGCATTTT
CDR3 protein: CASSAGRTPNQPQHF

D gene: TRBD1
clone size: .
J gene: TRBJ2-5
V gene: TRBV5-6
CDR3 DNA: TGTGCCAGCAGCATGGGACAGGGTGCTCAAGAGACCCAGTACTTC
CDR3 protein: CASSMGQGAQETQYF

D gene: .
clone size: .
J gene: TRBJ1-1
V gene: TRBV2
CDR3 DNA: TGTGCCAGCAGGGTAGTTTTGGGGGCGAGAACTGAAGCTTTCTTT
CDR3 protein: CASRVVLGARTEAFF

D gene: .
clone size: .
J gene: TRBJ2-1
V gene: TRBV6-5
CDR3 DNA: TGTGCCAGCACCTCTGGAGGGGTTGGGAAGCAGTTCTTC
CDR3 protein: CASTSGGVGKQFF

D gene: .
clone size: .
J gene: TRBJ2-3
V gene: TRBV7-9
CDR3 DNA: TGTGCCAGCAGCTTATCGGGTCGGATCACAGATACGCAGTATTTT
CDR3 protein: CASSLSGRITDTQYF

D gene: .
clone size: few
J gene: TRBJ1-1
V gene: TRBV29-1
CDR3 DNA: TGCAGCGTCCCCCGGGGGAACACTGAAGCTTTCTTT
CDR3 protein: CSVPRGNTEAFF

D gene: TRBD2
clone size: once
J gene: TRBJ2-3
V gene: TRBV5-1
CDR3 DNA: TGCGCCAGCAGCTTGGCTAGGGGGACTAGCGCGGAAATAGGAACCACAGATACGCAGTATTTT
CDR3 protein: CASSLARGTSAEIGTTDTQYF

D gene: TRBD2
clone size: once
J gene: TRBJ2-3
V gene: TRBV28
CDR3 DNA: TGTGCCAGCAGTCATTTAGCGGGGGGCACAGATACGCAGTATTTT
CDR3 protein: CASSHLAGGTDTQYF

D gene: .
clone size: .
J gene: TRBJ1-2
V gene: TRBV6-5
CDR3 DNA: TGTGCCAGCAGTTCCCGTAGGGGCAGATCTAACTATGGCTACACCTTC
CDR3 protein: CASSSRRGRSNYGYTF

D gene: .
clone size: once
J gene: TRBJ1-1
V gene: TRBV28
CDR3 DNA: TGTGCCAGCATCCCAAGTGGTCTACAAAGGAGAACTGAAGCTTTCTTT
CDR3 protein: CASIPSGLQRRTEAFF

D gene: .
clone size: .
J gene: TRBJ1-5
V gene: TRBV27
CDR3 DNA: TGTGCCAGCAGTTTCCGGGCAGGGAATCAGCCCCAGCATTTT
CDR3 protein: CASSFRAGNQPQHF

D gene: .
clone size: few
J gene: TRBJ2-7
V gene: TRBV10-3
CDR3 DNA: TGTGCCGCCAAGAGCGGGCCCAGCTCCTACGAGCAGTACTTC
CDR3 protein: CAAKSGPSSYEQYF

D gene: .
clone size: .
J gene: TRBJ1-4
V gene: TRBV27
CDR3 DNA: TGTGCCAGCAGTTCGACGGCAGGGGAGGGTGAAAAACTGTTTTTT
CDR3 protein: CASSSTAGEGEKLFF

D gene: .
clone size: few
J gene: TRBJ2-7
V gene: TRBV2
CDR3 DNA: TGTGCCAGCACGTTCGTAAACCGAAAGAACGAGCAGTACTTC
CDR3 protein: CASTFVNRKNEQYF

D gene: .
clone size: .
J gene: TRBJ2-2
V gene: TRBV11-3
CDR3 DNA: TGTGCCAGCAGCCCACACAGGACCGGGGAGCTGTTTTTT
CDR3 protein: CASSPHRTGELFF

D gene: TRBD1
clone size: .
J gene: TRBJ1-6
V gene: TRBV9
CDR3 DNA: TGTGCCAGCAGCCCAAGGGAAGGGGGCGGGGGGTACTCACCCCTCCACTTT
CDR3 protein: CASSPREGGGGYSPLHF

D gene: .
clone size: .
J gene: TRBJ2-5
V gene: TRBV7-9
CDR3 DNA: TGTGCCAGCAGCCACACCGGGACACGGATTCAAGAGACCCAGTACTTC
CDR3 protein: CASSHTGTRIQETQYF

D gene: TRBD2
clone size: .
J gene: TRBJ2-1
V gene: TRBV10-2
CDR3 DNA: TGCGCCAGCAGAGCCGGGACTAGCGGGGGGGAGTTCTTC
CDR3 protein: CASRAGTSGGEFF

D gene: .
clone size: .
J gene: TRBJ2-7
V gene: TRBV5-4
CDR3 DNA: TGTGCCAGCAGCTTTGAGGGCAGGAGCTCCTACGAGCAGTACTTC
CDR3 protein: CASSFEGRSSYEQYF

D gene: TRBD2
clone size: .
J gene: TRBJ2-3
V gene: TRBV7-8
CDR3 DNA: TGTGCCAGCAGCTCGTCCCGGACTAGCGGGGGGCCAGGGGGCACAGATACGCAGTATTTT
CDR3 protein: CASSSSRTSGGPGGTDTQYF

D gene: .
clone size: few
J gene: TRBJ2-7
V gene: TRBV18
CDR3 DNA: TGTGCCAGCTCAACAGGGTCACACGAGCAGTACTTC
CDR3 protein: CASSTGSHEQYF

D gene: .
clone size: .
J gene: TRBJ2-3
V gene: TRBV7-4
CDR3 DNA: TGTGCGGGCCCCACGGGCACAGATACGCAGTATTTT
CDR3 protein: CAGPTGTDTQYF

D gene: TRBD2
clone size: .
J gene: TRBJ2-3
V gene: TRBV2
CDR3 DNA: TGTGCCAGCCGACTAGCCGGGGACACGCAGTATTTT
CDR3 protein: CASRLAGDTQYF

D gene: TRBD1
clone size: .
J gene: TRBJ2-7
V gene: TRBV5-4
CDR3 DNA: TGTGCCAGCAGCCGGGGACAGGCGAGCTCCTACGAGCAGTACTTC
CDR3 protein: CASSRGQASSYEQYF

D gene: .
clone size: .
J gene: TRBJ2-3
V gene: TRBV2
CDR3 DNA: TGTGCCAGCAAAATGGGACTCACCACGGATACGCAGTATTTT
CDR3 protein: CASKMGLTTDTQYF

D gene: .
clone size: .
J gene: TRBJ1-1
V gene: TRBV6-6
CDR3 DNA: TGTGCCAGCACCAGGAAAGGTAGAATTCAAGCTTTCTTT
CDR3 protein: CASTRKGRIQAFF

D gene: TRBD2
clone size: .
J gene: TRBJ2-7
V gene: TRBV10-2
CDR3 DNA: TGCGCCAGCAGTGAGTTCTTAGCGGGAGTAAGGTACGAGCAGTACTTC
CDR3 protein: CASSEFLAGVRYEQYF